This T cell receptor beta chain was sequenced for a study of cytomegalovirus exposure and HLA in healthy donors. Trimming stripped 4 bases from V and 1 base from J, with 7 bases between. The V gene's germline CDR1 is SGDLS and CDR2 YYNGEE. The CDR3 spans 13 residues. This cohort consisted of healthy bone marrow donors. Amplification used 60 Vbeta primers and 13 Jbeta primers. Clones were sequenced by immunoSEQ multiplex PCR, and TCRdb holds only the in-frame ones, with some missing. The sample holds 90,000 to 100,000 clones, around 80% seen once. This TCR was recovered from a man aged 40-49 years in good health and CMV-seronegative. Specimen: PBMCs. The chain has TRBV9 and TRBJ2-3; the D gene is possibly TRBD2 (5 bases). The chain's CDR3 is CASSLGGTDTQYF. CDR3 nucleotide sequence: TGTGCCAGCAGCCTCGGGGGCACAGATACGCAGTATTTT. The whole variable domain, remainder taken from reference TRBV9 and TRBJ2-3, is DSGVTQTPKHLITATGQRVTLRCSPRSGDLSVYWYQQSLDQGLQFLIQYYNGEERAKGNILERFSAQQFPDLHSELNLSSLELGDSALYFCASSLGGTDTQYFGPGTRLTVL.